This T cell receptor beta chain was sequenced in a study of blood T cell repertoires in COVID-19. The CDR3 consists of 15 residues. Germline trimming cut 8 bases from V and 4 bases from J; bases unmatched to any gene: 8. Per germline, CDR1 LNHDA and CDR2 SQIVND (reference sequence). Original handling: Reference gene primer amplification gave nucleated cell count estimates. Repertoires were generated with immunoSEQ multiplex PCR, while TCRdb's copy carries only in-frame clones and drops some. D and trimming come from the DNA, and the V and J calls and clone size come from that table. The sample holds more than 150,000 clones, around 85% seen once.

The sequenced sample consisted of peripheral blood. The TCR originated in a man between 45 and 60 years old who had recovered from COVID-19. J is TRBJ2-3 and V is TRBV19; 11 nucleotides agree with TRBD1. CDR3 loop: CASQGRTGGPDTQYF. The DNA for the CDR3 is TGTGCCAGTCAGGGGAGGACAGGGGGCCCAGATACGCAGTATTTT.